The rows below give T cell receptor beta chains drawn from one sample of a study of T-cell reconstitution after alpha-beta-depleted transplantation in children. TCRdb used MiXCR to reprocess the PCR reads, holding one entry per CDR3 protein. The data contain around 600,000 distinct CDR3 sequences, 23% of them singletons. Sequences were derived from PBMCs, mostly from graft donor cells, sampled 360 days after TCRalphabeta/CD19-depleted stem cell transplant. These receptors were taken from a boy less than two years old who had a stem cell transplant for acute myeloid leukemia, so the T cells may come from the graft donor. Each CDR3 is given with its conserved first and last residue. Fields, in order: clone size, J gene, V gene, D gene, CDR3 DNA, CDR3 protein. A D gene is named only where the DNA matches it firmly. Clone size is not always given. Where it is, it says once, few, many or a class for expanded clones.

>.|TRBJ2-3|TRBV10-3|TRBD2
TGTGCCATCGGAGGGACTAGCGGGGGGACAGATACGCAGTATTTT
CAIGGTSGGTDTQYF
>many|TRBJ2-1|TRBV20-1|TRBD2
TGCAGTGCTTCACGGACTAGCGGGGGGAAAGCCTACAATGAGCAGTTCTTC
CSASRTSGGKAYNEQFF
>.|TRBJ2-5|TRBV6-2/TRBV6-3|.
TGTGCCAGCAGCCCCGGGACTTTGGGGACCCAGTACTTC
CASSPGTLGTQYF
>few|TRBJ2-5|TRBV6-1|TRBD2
TGTGCCAGCAGCTGGGGGGGGATCCAAGAGACCCAGTACTTC
CASSWGGIQETQYF
>many|TRBJ2-7|TRBV20-1|TRBD1
TGCAGTGCTAGCCGAACGACCTTGACAGGGAGCTCCTACGAGCAGTACTTC
CSASRTTLTGSSYEQYF
>many|TRBJ1-5|TRBV20-1|TRBD1
TGCAGTGCCCGACGGACAGGTGGAAGGTCTCAGCCCCAGCATTTT
CSARRTGGRSQPQHF
>many|TRBJ1-1|TRBV7-9|TRBD1
TGTGCCAGCAGCTTAAAGGGACAGGGCTACACTGAAGCTTTCTTT
CASSLKGQGYTEAFF
>few|TRBJ2-7|TRBV20-1|.
TGCAGTGCTATCAGGGGGGACTACGAGCAGTACTTC
CSAIRGDYEQYF
>.|TRBJ2-7|TRBV29-1|.
TGCAGCGTTGTACCCTTACTTGGGGGCCCCTACGAGCAGTACTTC
CSVVPLLGGPYEQYF
>.|TRBJ1-1|TRBV29-1|.
TGCAGCGATGGGACATTCGGCACTGAAGCTTTCTTT
CSDGTFGTEAFF
>many|TRBJ2-1|TRBV29-1|TRBD1
TGCAGCGTTGAAGACCGCCGGTTGGGACGGGGACAGAACAATGAGCAGTTCTTC
CSVEDRRLGRGQNNEQFF
>many|TRBJ1-2|TRBV28|TRBD1
TGTGCCAGCAGTTTATCAAACGCAGGGGGCGGTGGCTACACCTTC
CASSLSNAGGGGYTF
>few|TRBJ1-1|TRBV7-9|.
TGTGCCAGCAGCATTGGACAGTTTGGAGCTTTCTTT
CASSIGQFGAFF
>.|TRBJ1-5|TRBV11-2|.
TGTGCCAGCAGCTTAGACCCAGGGGATCAGCCCCAGCATTTT
CASSLDPGDQPQHF
>.|TRBJ2-7|TRBV5-8|TRBD1
TGTGCCAGCAGCTTGGATATCGGGACAGGGCTATCCTACGAGCAGTACTTC
CASSLDIGTGLSYEQYF
>.|TRBJ2-3|TRBV6-5|.
TGTGCCAGCAGTTACTCGGAGACAGGGACTACCACAGATACGCAGTATTTT
CASSYSETGTTTDTQYF
>.|TRBJ2-6|TRBV5-1|.
TGCGCCAGCAGCTTGGACGCACAGGGTATAAACTCTGGGGCCAACGTCCTGACTTTC
CASSLDAQGINSGANVLTF
>.|TRBJ1-2|TRBV6-5|.
TGTGCCAGCAGTTACTCGAAACAGCGCGCTGTGTATGGCTACACCTTC
CASSYSKQRAVYGYTF
>.|TRBJ2-3|TRBV6-2/TRBV6-3|.
TGTGCCAGCAGTTACTCGATGAACAATGACTGCCTTAGAGGACGCACAGATACGCAGTATTTT
CASSYSMNNDCLRGRTDTQYF
>few|TRBJ2-5|TRBV20-1|TRBD1
TGCAGTGCTAGTTTATCCCGGGACAGTCAAGAGACCCAGTACTTC
CSASLSRDSQETQYF
>.|TRBJ2-1|TRBV24-1|TRBD1
TGTGCCACCAGCCGTGACAGGGGGTCGGGGAATGAGCAGTTCTTC
CATSRDRGSGNEQFF
>many|TRBJ2-3|TRBV27|TRBD2
TGTGCCAGCAGTAGGACTAGCTTGGACACAGATACGCAGTATTTT
CASSRTSLDTDTQYF
>.|TRBJ2-1|TRBV5-5|.
TGTGCCAGCAGCTCGGGACTCTCTGAGAATGAGCAGTTCTTC
CASSSGLSENEQFF
>.|TRBJ2-5|TRBV12-3/TRBV12-4|.
TGTGCCAGCAGTTCACCAAGGGGACCTCAAGAGACCCAGTACTTC
CASSSPRGPQETQYF
>.|TRBJ2-2|TRBV19|.
TGTGCCAGTAGTATATTGCGGGGGAACACCGGGGAGCTGTTTTTT
CASSILRGNTGELFF
>.|TRBJ2-3|TRBV28|TRBD2
TGTGCCAGCAGTTTACGGACTAGCGGCCTTTTTGGCACAGATACGCAGTATTTT
CASSLRTSGLFGTDTQYF
>.|TRBJ1-2|TRBV20-1|TRBD1
TGCAGTGCCGGGAGGGGGCCCTATGGCTACACCTTC
CSAGRGPYGYTF
>few|TRBJ2-5|TRBV20-1|.
TGCAGTGCTAGAGATCTGGGGCTAGCGCGGATAGAGACCCAGTACTTC
CSARDLGLARIETQYF
>.|TRBJ2-7|TRBV5-6|.
TGTGCCAGCAGCTTGGGTTATCTGAGCGAAGAGCAGTACTTC
CASSLGYLSEEQYF
>few|TRBJ2-3|TRBV20-1|TRBD2
TGCAGTGCTAGAGTTAGGCAGACTAGCACCGCAGATACGCAGTATTTT
CSARVRQTSTADTQYF
>few|TRBJ2-1|TRBV11-2|TRBD1
TGTGCCAGCAGCTTAGTAGGTCAGACAGGGGGCGCGAACTACAATGAGCAGTTCTTC
CASSLVGQTGGANYNEQFF
>.|TRBJ1-2|TRBV20-1|.
TGCAGTGCTAGAGCGGGTTTGCAGAACTATGGCTACACCTTC
CSARAGLQNYGYTF
>many|TRBJ2-3|TRBV20-1|TRBD2
TGCAGTGCTATTAGCGGGGGGAGCACAGATACGCAGTATTTT
CSAISGGSTDTQYF
>.|TRBJ1-3|TRBV20-1|.
TGCAGTGCTAGAGCGTCAGGGCGAAGGAACACCATATATTTT
CSARASGRRNTIYF
>.|TRBJ1-5|TRBV7-6|TRBD1
TGTGCCAGCAGCTTAGGGGGACAGGGGGCGGATCAGCCCCAGCATTTT
CASSLGGQGADQPQHF
>few|TRBJ2-1|TRBV5-1|.
TGCGCCAGCAGCTTGGTCTTAGGGACATCCTACAATGAGCAGTTCTTC
CASSLVLGTSYNEQFF
>few|TRBJ1-5|TRBV21-1|.
TGTGCCAGCAGGGGCCAGCCCCAGCATTTT
CASRGQPQHF
>many|TRBJ1-4|TRBV2|TRBD1
TGTGCCAGCAGTGAAGACCCCAGGGGGCGCGAAAAACTGTTTTTT
CASSEDPRGREKLFF
>.|TRBJ2-5|TRBV7-6|.
TGTGCCAGCAGCTTACGAGGGGGAAGAGTGGAGACCCAGTACTTC
CASSLRGGRVETQYF
>many|TRBJ2-2|TRBV30|TRBD1
TGTGCCTGGAGTGTACAGGGGTGGGAGCTGTTTTTT
CAWSVQGWELFF
>many|TRBJ2-2|TRBV3-1|.
TGTGCCAGCAGCCAAGAAGCAGGGTACGCGAACACCGGGGAGCTGTTTTTT
CASSQEAGYANTGELFF
>.|TRBJ2-4|TRBV5-5|.
TGTGCCAGCAGCTTGGGGGGCGGGGGCCAAAACATTCAGTACTTC
CASSLGGGGQNIQYF
>many|TRBJ1-2|TRBV12-3/TRBV12-4|TRBD1
TGTGCCAGCACCTCGGACAGGGTTAACTATGGCTACACCTTC
CASTSDRVNYGYTF
>many|TRBJ2-5|TRBV5-6|TRBD1
TGTGCCAGCAGCCACCGGGACAGAGTCCAAGAGACCCAGTACTTC
CASSHRDRVQETQYF
>.|TRBJ2-3|TRBV10-3|TRBD2
TGTGCCATCAGTGAGTCGGAGCGGGGGGGCCGTTATACGCAGTATTTT
CAISESERGGRYTQYF
>many|TRBJ2-1|TRBV12-3/TRBV12-4|TRBD2
TGTGCCAGCAGTTATTTAGCGGGGGTTAGTAATGAGCAGTTCTTC
CASSYLAGVSNEQFF
>many|TRBJ2-5|TRBV29-1|TRBD2
TGCAGCGTATCTAGCGGACAAGAGACCCAGTACTTC
CSVSSGQETQYF
>.|TRBJ2-7|TRBV21-1|.
TGTGCCAGCAGCAACCCTAGCGGGCAGTACTTC
CASSNPSGQYF
>.|TRBJ1-3|TRBV12-3/TRBV12-4|.
TGTGCCAGCAACCAGGGGTTCTCTGGAAACACCATATATTTT
CASNQGFSGNTIYF
>.|TRBJ1-4|TRBV12-3/TRBV12-4|TRBD1
TGTGCCAGCAGTTTAAGTTTAGGGACAGGGCTCGAAAAACTGTTTTTT
CASSLSLGTGLEKLFF
>many|TRBJ2-2|TRBV5-1|TRBD2
TGCGCCAGCAGCTTAGGACTAGCGGGATCTACCGGGGAGCTGTTTTTT
CASSLGLAGSTGELFF
>few|TRBJ1-5|TRBV20-1|.
TGCAGTGCTAGGTTGCCCTTGGGTTGGGGGAGGCATCAGCCCCAGCATTTT
CSARLPLGWGRHQPQHF
>.|TRBJ1-1|TRBV6-2/TRBV6-3|.
TGTGCCAGCAGTTCCTCCGGCACTGAAGCTTTCTTT
CASSSSGTEAFF
>.|TRBJ2-1|TRBV29-1|.
TGCAGCGTTGTTCGGGGTTCCTACAATGAGCAGTTCTTC
CSVVRGSYNEQFF
>.|TRBJ1-1|TRBV28|TRBD1
TGTGCCAGCTCCCCGGACAGGGTCAGTGAAGCTTTCTTT
CASSPDRVSEAFF
>few|TRBJ2-4|TRBV28|TRBD1
TGTGCCAGCAGTCTACAGGACAGGGAGGACAAAAACATTCAGTACTTC
CASSLQDREDKNIQYF
>many|TRBJ1-1|TRBV6-5|.
TGTGCCAGCAGTTACTCGTTTCAGTGGAACACTGAAGCTTTCTTT
CASSYSFQWNTEAFF